These 10 T cell receptor beta chains originate from one sample sequenced in a study of identical twins. Each CDR3 protein gets one entry after TCRdb re-called the 5' RACE reads with MiXCR. The repertoire includes around 650,000 distinct CDR3 sequences, less than 9% of them detected once, and around 1.6% sits in the top ten. This same sample was also taken into another study, of yellow fever vaccine responses in identical twins.

The specimen was PBMCs. These receptors were taken from a woman between 18 and 29 years old in good health.

Ten or more counts support this clonotype. The genes are TRBV7-8 and TRBJ1-2, with D possibly TRBD1 on 5 matching bases. CDR1 SGHVS and CDR2 FQNEAQ come from the germline V gene. Deletions cut 6 bases from V and 6 bases from J, with 14 bases between. The CDR3 sequence is 13 residues long. DNA of the CDR3: TGTGCCAGCAGTAGTGGGGCGTCTAATGGCTACACCTTC. Encoded protein: CASSSGASNGYTF.

This clonotype was counted only a few times. The chain recombines TRBV5-1 with TRBJ1-1; weak D call: TRBD1 (6 bases). The CDR3 consists of 15 residues. Trimming stripped 3 bases from V and 1 base from J, with 13 bases between. Germline CDR1 is SGHRS and CDR2 is YFSETQ. The CDR3 DNA is TGCGCCAGCAGCTCAGCCGGGACAAAGAACACTGAAGCTTTCTTT. Translated, it gives CASSSAGTKNTEAFF. The complete variable domain, with remaining parts taken from reference TRBV5-1 and TRBJ1-1, reads KAGVTQTPRYLIKTRGQQVTLSCSPISGHRSVSWYQQTPGQGLQFLFEYFSETQRNKGNFPGRFSGRQFSNSRSEMNVSTLELGDSALYLCASSSAGTKNTEAFFGQGTRLTVV.

This clonotype has a handful of counts. This chain links TRBV7-8 with TRBJ2-2, with a tentative D call TRBD1 (6 bases). The germline gives CDR1 SGHVS, CDR2 FQNEAQ. This CDR3 contains 17 residues. Trimming cost V 5 bases and J 1 base, with 17 bases left between them. CDR3 residues: CASSPRPLDRNTGELFF. As DNA, the CDR3 is TGTGCCAGCAGCCCCCGTCCCTTGGACAGGAACACCGGGGAGCTGTTTTTT. Complete variable domain (other parts from reference TRBV7-8 and TRBJ2-2): GAGVSQSPRYKVAKRGQDVALRCDPISGHVSLFWYQQALGQGPEFLTYFQNEAQLDKSGLPSDRFFAERPEGSVSTLKIQRTQQEDSAVYLCASSPRPLDRNTGELFFGEGSRLTVL.

The chain carries TRBV19 and TRBJ2-5; D is uncertain. Per the germline V gene, CDR1 is LNHDA and CDR2 is SQIVND (reference sequence). Trimming removed 8 bases from V and 4 bases from J, with 17 bases in between. The CDR3 is 14 residues long. CDR3 bases: TGTGCCAGTGGTTCTACCCCGTTCGGAGAGACCCAGTACTTC. This codes for CASGSTPFGETQYF. Full variable domain (outside the CDR3, taken from reference TRBV19 and TRBJ2-5): DGGITQSPKYLFRKEGQNVTLSCEQNLNHDAMYWYRQDPGQGLRLIYYSQIVNDFQKGDIAEGYSVSREKKESFPLTVTSAQKNPTAFYLCASGSTPFGETQYFGPGTRLLVL.

The table lists this clonotype with many counts. The chain uses TRBV12-3 or TRBV12-4 and TRBJ1-5, with D tentatively TRBD1 (5 bases). V gave up 3 bases and J gave up 6 bases, with 12 bases separating them. The CDR3 is 14 amino acids. CDR3 sequence reads: CASSFSGDRQPQHF. In nucleotides, the CDR3 is TGTGCCAGCAGTTTTTCCGGGGACCGTCAGCCCCAGCATTTT.

This clonotype was detected a few times. The genes are TRBV2 and TRBJ2-7; 8 bases map to TRBD2. The CDR3 has 15 residues. The ends lost 3 bases at V and 2 bases at J; junction bases unmatched: 6. Germline CDR1 reads SNHLY; CDR2 reads FYNNEI. The DNA for the CDR3 is TGTGCCAGCAGTGATACGGCGGGAGGTGCCTACGAGCAGTACTTC. It specifies CASSDTAGGAYEQYF.

This clonotype was picked up many times. The chain employs TRBV12-3 or TRBV12-4 and TRBJ1-3; the D is unclear. The V gene lost 3 bases and the J gene lost 0 bases, with 6 bases spanning the gap. The CDR3 is made up of 14 amino acids. The CDR3: CASSLRFSGNTIYF. The CDR3 nucleotides read TGTGCCAGCAGTTTGCGGTTCTCTGGAAACACCATATATTTT.

This clonotype was counted ten times or more. This chain uses TRBV5-1 with TRBJ2-5; 8 nucleotides match TRBD2. CDR3 length: 15 amino acids. Losses at the gene ends were 3 bases for V and 3 bases for J; bases not matched to a gene: 7. Germline loops: CDR1 SGHRS, CDR2 YFSETQ. CDR3 residues: CASSSRLAWEETQYF. DNA for the CDR3: TGCGCCAGCAGCTCTCGACTAGCGTGGGAAGAGACCCAGTACTTC.

The rearrangement joins TRBV15 to TRBJ2-1, with a tentative D call TRBD1 (6 bases). This CDR3 is 16 amino acids long. V gave up 4 bases and J gave up 1 base, with 14 bases separating them. From germline, CDR1 is LNHNV and CDR2 YYDKDF (reference sequence). CDR3 protein: CATSTDGTLSYNEQFF. DNA for the CDR3: TGTGCCACCAGCACAGATGGGACACTATCCTACAATGAGCAGTTCTTC. Drawing the rest from reference TRBV15 and TRBJ2-1, the complete variable domain is DAMVIQNPRYQVTQFGKPVTLSCSQTLNHNVMYWYQQKSSQAPKLLFHYYDKDFNNEADTPDNFQSRRPNTSFCFLDIRSPGLGDTAMYLCATSTDGTLSYNEQFFGPGTRLTVL.

The V and J genes are TRBV28 and TRBJ1-4; TRBD1 matches 7 bases. The germline CDR1 and CDR2 sequences are MDHEN and SYDVKM. The junction had 13 bases not matched to a gene; V was cut back by 5 bases and J by 10 bases. This CDR3 comprises 15 residues. In DNA form, the CDR3 reads TGTGCCAGCAGTATCTACGGGACAGCCGGGGGAAAACTGTTTTTT. It specifies CASSIYGTAGGKLFF.